One sample yielded the 28 T cell receptor beta chains listed below, sequenced in a study of blood T cell repertoires in COVID-19. The method was immunoSEQ multiplex PCR; TCRdb's version includes in-frame clones alone and lacks a portion of them. The sample lists about 140,000 clones; 76% were seen once. Input material: peripheral blood. The receptors originated from a woman of 80 years or more with active or convalescent COVID-19.

The chain couples TRBV25-1 to TRBJ1-2, with 7 bases identical to TRBD1. V gave up 1 base and J gave up 4 bases; unmatched junction bases: 6. Germline V gene data show CDR1 as MGHDK and CDR2 as SYGVNS. The CDR3 contains 15 residues. CDR3 sequence reads: CASSEWAGGSYGYTF. The CDR3 nucleotides are TGTGCCAGCAGTGAATGGGCAGGGGGTTCCTATGGCTACACCTTC.

The V and J genes are TRBV27 and TRBJ2-3; D is perhaps TRBD2 (5 bases). This CDR3 is built from 15 residues. Trimming took off 3 bases at V and 1 base at J, with 11 bases between the two ends. Germline-derived CDR1 and CDR2 are MNHEY and SMNVEV (reference sequence). This CDR3 reads CASSFSPAGTDTQYF. CDR3 DNA sequence: TGTGCCAGCAGTTTTTCCCCAGCGGGCACAGATACGCAGTATTTT.

This chain joins TRBV2 and TRBJ2-5; D is possibly TRBD2 (5 bases). This CDR3 spans 15 amino acids. V was shortened by 3 bases and J by 2 bases, with 13 bases between the two germline ends. Germline values: CDR1 SNHLY, CDR2 FYNNEI. The CDR3 loop reads CASSEIRTGQETQYF. The DNA for the CDR3 is TGTGCCAGCAGTGAGATAAGGACGGGACAAGAGACCCAGTACTTC.

The chain links TRBV19 to TRBJ1-6, with D tentatively TRBD1 (6 bases). Germline values: CDR1 LNHDA, CDR2 SQIVND (reference sequence). CDR3 length equals 15 residues. V lost 10 bases and J lost 3, with 16 bases in between. The CDR3 DNA sequence: TGTGCCACCACTACGGACAGTTTCTATAATTCACCCCTCCACTTT. Its protein product is CATTTDSFYNSPLHF.

This chain connects TRBV10-2 to TRBJ2-3; TRBD2 matches at 8 bases. The CDR3 totals 15 residues. V dropped 5 bases and J dropped 1; count of bases not matched to a gene: 5. Germline CDR1 WSHSY, CDR2 SAAADI. CDR3 nucleotide sequence: TGCGCCAGCAGTAAAACAGCGGGGGGCACAGATACGCAGTATTTT. It specifies CASSKTAGGTDTQYF.

The gene calls are TRBV19 and TRBJ2-7; 8 bases fit TRBD1. The CDR3 loop spans 15 amino acids. With 6 bases clipped from V and 4 bases from J, the junction kept 11 bases outside the gene matches. CDR1 is LNHDA and CDR2 is SQIVND in the germline V gene (reference sequence). CDR3: CASSKDRAVGYEQYF. CDR3 DNA sequence: TGTGCCAGTAGCAAGGACAGGGCTGTTGGTTACGAGCAGTACTTC.

The chain carries TRBV21-1 and TRBJ2-3; whether TRBD2, the table's D call, matches the DNA was not checked. TRBV21-1 is reported as a pseudogene. The CDR3 runs to 24 residues. The CDR3 nucleotides are TGTGCCAGCAGCAAAGGAACGACTGTCCCGGGACTAGCGGGGGGATCAGGAAGCACAGATACGCAGTATTTT. This encodes CASSKGTTVPGLAGGSGSTDTQYF.

This rearrangement joins TRBV29-1 to TRBJ2-7; 8 bases map to TRBD2. CDR1 SQVTM and CDR2 ANQGSEA come from the germline V gene. J gave up 2 bases and V 5 bases, and 14 bases lay outside the gene matches. The CDR3 totals 16 residues. The CDR3 DNA reads as TGCAGCGTTCTCGATATAGCGGGACGCAACACCTACGAGCAGTACTTC. It specifies CSVLDIAGRNTYEQYF.

The chain uses TRBV5-1 and TRBJ1-1, with D unclear. V gave up 2 bases and J gave up 0 bases, with 11 bases separating them. Germline V CDR1 and CDR2: SGHRS, YFSETQ. The CDR3 is 15 residues long. The chain's CDR3 is CASSFQADMNTEAFF. The CDR3 DNA reads as TGCGCCAGCAGCTTCCAGGCTGATATGAACACTGAAGCTTTCTTT.

This clone has at least ten counts. The sample has other DNA sequences that encode this CDR3 too. This sequence joins TRBV10-3 and TRBJ1-2; 10 positions match TRBD1. The V segment lost 6 bases and the J segment 4 bases; nucleotides outside the gene matches: 5. Germline-derived CDR1 and CDR2 are ENHRY and SYGVKD. The CDR3 is 14 residues long. CDR3 sequence: CAISDRDRGYGYTF. The CDR3 nucleotides read TGTGCCATCAGCGACCGGGACAGGGGCTATGGCTACACCTTC.

This chain connects TRBV5-1 to TRBJ1-1; 8 bases align to TRBD1. The CDR3 covers 14 residues. V dropped 5 bases and J dropped 5; count of bases not matched to a gene: 8. CDR1 is SGHRS, CDR2 YFSETQ, per germline. The CDR3 loop is CASRRTGGTTEAFF. The CDR3 DNA reads as TGCGCCAGCAGGAGAACAGGGGGAACGACTGAAGCTTTCTTT. The full variable domain, completed using reference TRBV5-1 and TRBJ1-1, is KAGVTQTPRYLIKTRGQQVTLSCSPISGHRSVSWYQQTPGQGLQFLFEYFSETQRNKGNFPGRFSGRQFSNSRSEMNVSTLELGDSALYLCASRRTGGTTEAFFGQGTRLTVV.

This rearrangement joins TRBV28 to TRBJ2-1, with 7 bases fitting TRBD2. There are 14 residues in the CDR3. Per the germline V gene, CDR1 is MDHEN and CDR2 is SYDVKM. J gave up 10 bases and V 8 bases, and 14 bases lay outside the gene matches. The DNA for the CDR3 is TGTGCCAGCCGGTACCGGGCGCGGGGGTACGAGCAGTTCTTC. As protein: CASRYRARGYEQFF.

There are a few counts of this clone. The rearrangement links TRBV11-3 to TRBJ2-1, with TRBD1 matching over 9 bases. The CDR3 is made up of 15 amino acids. The V gene end was trimmed by 4 bases and the J gene end by 5 bases; junction bases not matched to a gene: 6. CDR1 and CDR2 (germline): SGHNT, YENEEA. CDR3 sequence: CASSSGTGSDNEQFF. The DNA for the CDR3 is TGTGCCAGCAGCTCGGGGACAGGGAGCGACAATGAGCAGTTCTTC. The entire variable domain, with the rest obtained from reference TRBV11-3 and TRBJ2-1, is as follows: EAGVVQSPRYKIIEKKQPVAFWCNPISGHNTLYWYLQNLGQGPELLIRYENEEAVDDSQLPKDRFSAERLKGVDSTLKIQPAELGDSAVYLCASSSGTGSDNEQFFGPGTRLTVL.

In DNA, the CDR3 is TGTGCCAGCTCGCTACAGGAGTATAATTCACCCCTCCACTTT. This encodes CASSLQEYNSPLHF. V and J are TRBV18 and TRBJ1-6; D may be TRBD1 (5 bases). The ends were cut back, 6 bases at V and 4 bases at J, with 10 bases in the middle. Germline V gene sequence: CDR1 KGHSH, CDR2 LQKENI. This CDR3 is 14 amino acids long.

This clone was seen only a few times. The rearrangement links TRBV27 to TRBJ2-1; 9 bases align to TRBD2. With V trimmed by 7 bases and J by 5 bases, 6 bases remained unmatched. The CDR3 loop spans 14 amino acids. Germline loops: CDR1 MNHEY, CDR2 SMNVEV (reference sequence). This CDR3 reads CASTRSGGNNEQFF. In DNA, the CDR3 is TGTGCCAGCACGCGTAGCGGGGGAAACAATGAGCAGTTCTTC.

The chain is built from TRBV23-1 and TRBJ2-5, with D possibly matching TRBD2 (7 bases). TRBV23-1 is recorded as an ORF, its role being uncertain. The CDR3 has 19 residues. The V end lost 3 bases, the J end lost 1 base, and 24 bases lay between the germline ends. For the CDR3, the DNA is TGCGCCAGCAGTCAGGCGCGCATTGGGAGGGGGGAGCGCCAAGAGACCCAGTACTTC. Translated, it gives CASSQARIGRGERQETQYF.

The chain combines TRBV19 with TRBJ2-5; 7 nucleotides match TRBD1. Germline V gives CDR1 LNHDA, CDR2 SQIVND (reference sequence). The CDR3 runs to 14 residues. Germline trimming cut 6 bases from V and 5 bases from J; bases unmatched to any gene: 9. CDR3 in DNA: TGTGCCAGTAGCAGACAGGGAAGTGGGGAGACCCAGTACTTC. Protein: CASSRQGSGETQYF.

J is TRBJ1-2 and V is TRBV12-3 or TRBV12-4; D is perhaps TRBD1 (5 bases). V lost 8 bases and J 6 bases, leaving 16 bases between the germline ends. CDR3 length equals 13 residues. The CDR3 loop reads CASQRLRGDGYTF. Here the CDR3 DNA reads TGTGCCAGCCAAAGATTACGGGGGGATGGCTACACCTTC.

The genes are TRBV6-5 and TRBJ1-4, with unresolved D. CDR3 size: 16 residues. Germline CDR1 and CDR2: MNHEY and SVGAGI. The ends were cut back, 3 bases at V and 0 bases at J, with 11 bases in the middle. The CDR3 loop is CASSYTRKATNEKLFF. CDR3 bases: TGTGCCAGCAGTTATACTAGAAAAGCAACTAATGAAAAACTGTTTTTT.

This chain joins TRBV2 and TRBJ2-6; D gene uncertain. The CDR3 length is 15 residues. Per the germline V gene, CDR1 is SNHLY and CDR2 is FYNNEI. Trimming took off 2 bases at V and 4 bases at J, with 9 bases between the two ends. The CDR3 bases are TGTGCCAGCAGTGAATTAGCAACCGGGGCCAACGTCCTGACTTTC. Amino acids: CASSELATGANVLTF.

V gene TRBV21-1 combines with J gene TRBJ1-6; no check of the table's D call, TRBD1, against the DNA was made. TRBV21-1 is a listed pseudogene. The CDR3 loop spans 16 amino acids. The CDR3 DNA reads as TGTGCCAGCAGCAGTCCCGGGACAGGGAGTTTTTCACCCCTCCACTTT. Protein: CASSSPGTGSFSPLHF.

The rearrangement joins TRBV9 to TRBJ2-1; 11 bases align to TRBD2. CDR3 length: 17 residues. The J segment lost 0 bases and the V segment lost 5 bases, leaving 7 bases of the junction unmatched. Germline CDR1 and CDR2: SGDLS and YYNGEE. The chain's CDR3 is CASSLAGGVSSYNEQFF. As DNA, the CDR3 is TGTGCCAGCAGTCTAGCGGGGGGCGTTAGCTCCTACAATGAGCAGTTCTTC.

CDR3 amino acids: CASSLQGIGGYTF. CDR3 bases: TGTGCCAGCAGCCTACAGGGAATAGGAGGCTACACCTTC. This sequence joins TRBV12-3 or TRBV12-4 and TRBJ1-2, with D perhaps TRBD1 (6 bases). The ends were cut back, 6 bases at V and 8 bases at J, with 16 bases in the middle. The length of the CDR3 is 13 residues.

The gene calls are TRBV18 and TRBJ2-2, with D hard to call. The CDR3 loop spans 16 amino acids. V was pared by 1 base and J by 5 bases, with 14 bases between. From germline, CDR1 is KGHSH and CDR2 LQKENI. The CDR3 coding sequence is TGTGCCAGCTCACCACGTCTCTCAGGAAGAACCGGGGAGCTGTTTTTT. This gives the protein CASSPRLSGRTGELFF. The full variable domain, rest sourced from reference TRBV18 and TRBJ2-2, is NAGVMQNPRHLVRRRGQEARLRCSPMKGHSHVYWYRQLPEEGLKFMVYLQKENIIDESGMPKERFSAEFPKEGPSILRIQQVVRGDSAAYFCASSPRLSGRTGELFFGEGSRLTVL.

The chain couples TRBV30 to TRBJ1-2; no firm D call. Germline V lookup: CDR1 GTSNPN, CDR2 SVGIG (reference sequence). The V end lost 2 bases, the J end lost 7 bases, and 17 bases lay between the germline ends. The CDR3 is made up of 14 amino acids. The CDR3 nucleotides read TGTGCCTGGAGTTTTTCTCAAACATATCCTGGCTACACCTTC. Amino acids: CAWSFSQTYPGYTF.

The chain couples TRBV27 to TRBJ1-6; D might be TRBD1 (6 bases). Germline assignment: CDR1 MNHEY and CDR2 SMNVEV (reference sequence). The CDR3 is made up of 15 amino acids. V lost 5 bases to trimming and J lost 9 bases, with 17 bases between them. The CDR3 DNA reads TGTGCCAGCAGTAAACCGGGACAAACCAGTTCACCCCTCCACTTT. Amino acids: CASSKPGQTSSPLHF.

The sample holds a few counts of this clone. The chain couples TRBV7-3 to TRBJ2-5; 11 bases align to TRBD2. The CDR3 consists of 17 residues. V dropped 0 bases and J dropped 2; count of bases not matched to a gene: 5. The germline V gene has CDR1 SGHTA and CDR2 FQGTGA. The CDR3 bases are TGTGCCAGCAGCTTAACCGGGACTAGCGGTTATCAAGAGACCCAGTACTTC. Protein: CASSLTGTSGYQETQYF.

The chain has TRBV5-1 and TRBJ1-1; D unclear. Germline loops: CDR1 SGHRS, CDR2 YFSETQ. The CDR3 loop spans 15 amino acids. V gave up 4 bases and J gave up 5 bases, with 18 bases separating them. Written as DNA, the CDR3 is TGCGCCAGCAGCCCGTACAACGGGCGGGGTACTGAAGCTTTCTTT. It encodes CASSPYNGRGTEAFF.